This TCR beta chain was documented in a study of blood T cells in healthy people across ages. The CDR3 totals 17 residues. Germline CDR1 and CDR2: SGHTA and FQGNSA. The J segment lost 10 bases and the V segment lost 3 bases, leaving 11 bases of the junction unmatched. Combining a sample-barcoded 5' primer with a J-beta primer mix, a second PCR ran for 7 to 11 cycles. MiXCR, applied by TCRdb to the 5' RACE reads, yields one record per CDR3 protein. The repertoire has over a million distinct CDR3 sequences, about 23% of them found once; the top ten carry around 0.7%. The sample was also linked to a second study, of T cells of mothers and their children. This second study says: An overlap that was slightly higher, though non-significant, was seen in related mother-child pairs versus unrelated pairs.

Sequenced sample: blood. This receptor was identified in a girl aged 2 to 10 in good health. This chain connects TRBV7-2 to TRBJ2-1; TRBD2 agrees at 14 bases. CDR3 nucleotides: TGTGCCAGCAGCTTCAGCGGGACTAGCGGGGGAGCATGGGAGCAGTTCTTC. It encodes CASSFSGTSGGAWEQFF.